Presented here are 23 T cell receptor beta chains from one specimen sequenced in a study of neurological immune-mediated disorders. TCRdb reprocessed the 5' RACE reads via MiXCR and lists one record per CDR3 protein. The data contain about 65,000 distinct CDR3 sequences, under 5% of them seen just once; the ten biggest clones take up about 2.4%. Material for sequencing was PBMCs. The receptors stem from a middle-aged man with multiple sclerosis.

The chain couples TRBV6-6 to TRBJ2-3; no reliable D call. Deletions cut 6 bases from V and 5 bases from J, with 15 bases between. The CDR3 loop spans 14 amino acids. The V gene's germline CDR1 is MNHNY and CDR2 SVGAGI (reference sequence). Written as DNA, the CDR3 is TGTGCCAGCAGGGAGCAGCTCCAAGGAGATACGCAGTATTTT. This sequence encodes CASREQLQGDTQYF.

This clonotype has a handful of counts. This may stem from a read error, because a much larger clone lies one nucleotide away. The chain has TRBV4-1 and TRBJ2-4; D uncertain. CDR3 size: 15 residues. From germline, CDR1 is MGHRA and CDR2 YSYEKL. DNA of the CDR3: TGCGCCAGCAGCCAAGGGCAAAACCTCAAAAAAATTCAGTACTTC. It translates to CASSQGQNLKKIQYF.

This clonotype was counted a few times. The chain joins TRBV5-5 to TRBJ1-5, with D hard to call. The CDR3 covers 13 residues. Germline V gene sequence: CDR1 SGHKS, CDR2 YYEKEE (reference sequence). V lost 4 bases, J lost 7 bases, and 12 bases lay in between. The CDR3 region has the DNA TGTGCCAGCAGCCCGGACTCCGGCCAGCCCCAGCATTTT. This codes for CASSPDSGQPQHF.

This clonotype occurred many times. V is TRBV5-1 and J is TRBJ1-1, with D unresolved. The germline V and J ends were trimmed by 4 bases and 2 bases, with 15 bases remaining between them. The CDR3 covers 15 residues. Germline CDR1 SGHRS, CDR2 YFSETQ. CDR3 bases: TGCGCCAGCAGCCCCCTTGCCCAGCTAAACACTGAAGCTTTCTTT. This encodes CASSPLAQLNTEAFF.

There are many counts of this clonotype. The CDR3 DNA is TGCAGTGCTAGCCCGGGACAGGGCACGAACACTGAAGCTTTCTTT. Its protein product is CSASPGQGTNTEAFF. The V call is TRBV20-1, the J call TRBJ1-1, with TRBD1 matching 9 bases. The germline V gene encodes CDR1 DFQATT and CDR2 SNEGSKA (reference sequence). The V segment lost 3 bases and the J segment 1 base; nucleotides outside the gene matches: 6. The CDR3 sequence is 15 residues long.

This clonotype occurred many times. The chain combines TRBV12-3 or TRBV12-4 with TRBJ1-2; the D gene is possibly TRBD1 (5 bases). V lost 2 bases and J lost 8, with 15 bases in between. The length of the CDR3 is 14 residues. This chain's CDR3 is CASSLIRGRDGYTF. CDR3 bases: TGTGCCAGCAGTTTAATTAGGGGTAGAGACGGCTACACCTTC.

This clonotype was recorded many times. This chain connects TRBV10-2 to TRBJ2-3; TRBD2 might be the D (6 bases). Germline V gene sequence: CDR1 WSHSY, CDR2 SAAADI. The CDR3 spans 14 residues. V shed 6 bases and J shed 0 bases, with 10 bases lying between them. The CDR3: CASRGRLSTDTQYF. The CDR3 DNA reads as TGCGCCAGCAGGGGGAGGCTCAGCACAGATACGCAGTATTTT.

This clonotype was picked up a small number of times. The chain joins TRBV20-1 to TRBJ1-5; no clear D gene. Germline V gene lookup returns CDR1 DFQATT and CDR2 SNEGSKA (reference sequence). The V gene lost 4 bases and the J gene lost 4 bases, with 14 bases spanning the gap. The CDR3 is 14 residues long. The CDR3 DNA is TGCAGTGCTAAGAGCGGTTCAGAGAATCAGCCCCAGCATTTT. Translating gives CSAKSGSENQPQHF.

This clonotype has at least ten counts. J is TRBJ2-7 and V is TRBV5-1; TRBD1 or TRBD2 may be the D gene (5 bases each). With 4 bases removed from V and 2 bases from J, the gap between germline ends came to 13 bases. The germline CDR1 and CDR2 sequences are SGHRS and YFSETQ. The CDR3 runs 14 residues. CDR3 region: CASSKGRGPYEQYF. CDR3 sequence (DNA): TGCGCCAGCAGCAAGGGACGGGGCCCCTACGAGCAGTACTTC.

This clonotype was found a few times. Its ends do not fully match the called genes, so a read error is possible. The CDR3 region is CASRMTGGDYNSPLNF. Here the CDR3 DNA reads TGCGCCAGCAGAATGACAGGGGGCGACTATAATTCACCCCTCAACTTT. The chain joins TRBV5-1 to TRBJ1-6, with TRBD1 identical over 10 bases. From germline, CDR1 is SGHRS and CDR2 YFSETQ. The CDR3 is 16 residues long.

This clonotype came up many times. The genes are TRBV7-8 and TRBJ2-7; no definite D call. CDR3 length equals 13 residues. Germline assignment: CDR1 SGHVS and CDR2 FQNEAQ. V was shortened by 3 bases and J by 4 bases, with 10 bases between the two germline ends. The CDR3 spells CASSFGSRYEQYV. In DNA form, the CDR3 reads TGTGCCAGCAGCTTCGGCAGCCGGTACGAGCAGTACGTC.

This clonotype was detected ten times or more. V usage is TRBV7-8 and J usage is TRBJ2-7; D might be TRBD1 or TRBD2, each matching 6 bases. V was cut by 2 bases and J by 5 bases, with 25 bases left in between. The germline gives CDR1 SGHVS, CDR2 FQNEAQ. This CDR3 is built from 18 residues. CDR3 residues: CASSLRPRGAGVMNEQYF. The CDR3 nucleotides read TGTGCCAGCAGCTTAAGACCCCGCGGGGCAGGGGTGATGAACGAGCAGTACTTC.

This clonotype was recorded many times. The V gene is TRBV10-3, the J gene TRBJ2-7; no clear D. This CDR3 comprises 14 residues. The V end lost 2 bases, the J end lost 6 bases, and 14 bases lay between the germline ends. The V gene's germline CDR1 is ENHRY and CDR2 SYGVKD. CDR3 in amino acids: CAISELSLSAEQYF. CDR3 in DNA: TGTGCCATCAGTGAGCTCAGTCTTTCCGCCGAGCAGTACTTC.

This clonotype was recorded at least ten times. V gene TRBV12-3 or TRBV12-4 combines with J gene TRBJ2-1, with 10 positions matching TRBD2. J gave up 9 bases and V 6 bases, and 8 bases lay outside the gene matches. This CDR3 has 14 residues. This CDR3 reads CASRSGGAPPEQFF. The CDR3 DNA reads TGTGCCAGCAGGAGCGGGGGGGCGCCCCCTGAGCAGTTCTTC.

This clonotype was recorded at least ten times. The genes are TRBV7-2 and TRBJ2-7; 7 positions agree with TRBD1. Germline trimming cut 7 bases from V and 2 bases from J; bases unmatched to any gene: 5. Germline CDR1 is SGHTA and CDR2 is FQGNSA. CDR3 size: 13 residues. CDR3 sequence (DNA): TGTGCCAGCACCCGAGACAGGGCCTACGAGCAGTACTTC. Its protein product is CASTRDRAYEQYF.

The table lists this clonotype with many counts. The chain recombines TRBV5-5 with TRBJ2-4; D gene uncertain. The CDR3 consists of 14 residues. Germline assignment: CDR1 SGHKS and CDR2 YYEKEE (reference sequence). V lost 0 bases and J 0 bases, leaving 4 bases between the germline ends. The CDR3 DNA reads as TGTGCCAGCAGCTTGGTATTAGCCAAAAACATTCAGTACTTC. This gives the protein CASSLVLAKNIQYF.

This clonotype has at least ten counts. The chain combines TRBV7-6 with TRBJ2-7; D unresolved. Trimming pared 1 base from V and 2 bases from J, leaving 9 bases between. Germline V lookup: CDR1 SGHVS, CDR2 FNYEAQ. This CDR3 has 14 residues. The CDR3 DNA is TGTGCCAGCAGCTTAGAGGACGGACCCTACGAGCAGTACTTC. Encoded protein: CASSLEDGPYEQYF.

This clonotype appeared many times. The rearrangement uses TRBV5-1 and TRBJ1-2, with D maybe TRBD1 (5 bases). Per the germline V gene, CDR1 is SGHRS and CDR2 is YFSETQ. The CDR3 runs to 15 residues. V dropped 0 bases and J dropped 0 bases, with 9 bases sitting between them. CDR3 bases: TGCGCCAGCAGCTTGGACAGGCCGACTAACTATGGCTACACCTTC. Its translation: CASSLDRPTNYGYTF.

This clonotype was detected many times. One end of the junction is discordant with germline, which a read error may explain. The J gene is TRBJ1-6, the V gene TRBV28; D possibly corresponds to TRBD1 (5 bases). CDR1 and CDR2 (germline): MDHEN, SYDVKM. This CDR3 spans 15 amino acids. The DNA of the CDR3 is TGTGCCAGCAGTATAACAGGCCTATATAATTCACCCCTCAACTTT. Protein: CASSITGLYNSPLNF.

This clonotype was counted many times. CDR3 nucleotides: TGCGCCAGCACCCCGGGGGGCTCCTCCGATACGCAGTATTTT. It translates to CASTPGGSSDTQYF. The V and J genes are TRBV5-1 and TRBJ2-3; D is possibly TRBD2 (7 bases). V lost 6 bases and J lost 6, with 17 bases in between. Looked up from germline, CDR1 is SGHRS and CDR2 is YFSETQ. This CDR3 contains 14 residues. Filled out from reference TRBV5-1 and TRBJ2-3, the complete variable domain reads KAGVTQTPRYLIKTRGQQVTLSCSPISGHRSVSWYQQTPGQGLQFLFEYFSETQRNKGNFPGRFSGRQFSNSRSEMNVSTLELGDSALYLCASTPGGSSDTQYFGPGTRLTVL.

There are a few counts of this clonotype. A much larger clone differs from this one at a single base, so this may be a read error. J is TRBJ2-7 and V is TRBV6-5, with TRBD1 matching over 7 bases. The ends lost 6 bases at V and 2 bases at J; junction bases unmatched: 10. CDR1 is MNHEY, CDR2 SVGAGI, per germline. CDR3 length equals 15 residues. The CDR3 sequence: CASSSGQTIPYEQYF. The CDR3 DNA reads TGTGCCAGCAGCTCGGGACAGACAATACCCTACGAGCAGTACTTC.

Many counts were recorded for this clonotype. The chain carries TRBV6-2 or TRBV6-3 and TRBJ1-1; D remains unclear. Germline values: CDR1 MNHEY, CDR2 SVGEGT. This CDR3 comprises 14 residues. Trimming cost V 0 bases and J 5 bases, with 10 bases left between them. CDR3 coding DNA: TGTGCCAGCAGTTACTCGAGGGTTTTGACTGAAGCTTTCTTT. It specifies CASSYSRVLTEAFF.

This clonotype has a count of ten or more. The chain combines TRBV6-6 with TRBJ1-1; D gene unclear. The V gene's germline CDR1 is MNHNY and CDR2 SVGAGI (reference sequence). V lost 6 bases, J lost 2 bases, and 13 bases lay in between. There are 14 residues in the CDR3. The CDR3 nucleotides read TGTGCCAGCAGCCTCGGGTGGGGAAACACTGAAGCTTTCTTT. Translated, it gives CASSLGWGNTEAFF.